This TCR beta chain was observed in a study of T cell changes during pregnancy in multiple sclerosis. The method was immunoSEQ multiplex PCR; TCRdb's version includes in-frame clones alone and lacks a portion of them. The data contain around 72,000 clones, around nine tenths of them singletons. V lost 3 bases to trimming and J lost 4 bases; unmatched junction nucleotides: 8. The CDR3 runs 15 residues. The germline gives CDR1 GTSNPN, CDR2 SVGIG (reference sequence). The sample in question was CD4+ T cells from peripheral blood mononuclear cells, obtained before pregnancy. V and J are TRBV30 and TRBJ2-2; 7 nucleotides line up with TRBD1. The clonotype was recovered from a female donor with multiple sclerosis, enrolled in a pregnancy study. The DNA of the CDR3 is TGTGCCTGGAGACATACAGGGGTTGGCACCGGGGAGCTGTTTTTT. Translation gives CAWRHTGVGTGELFF.